The next 26 T cell receptor beta chains were all read from a single sample in a study of T cell responses to AZD1222 COVID-19 vaccine. Sequencing used immunoSEQ multiplex PCR; TCRdb keeps in-frame clones, though not all of them. The table has 130,000 to 150,000 clones, approximately 90% seen once. The source was peripheral blood, collected on day 0 of MenACWY control vaccination. The receptors were sampled from an adult in good health.

As concerns this clone: This sample includes further DNA sequences coding for the same CDR3. The V call is TRBV12-3 or TRBV12-4, the J call TRBJ1-5; D unclear. This CDR3 comprises 13 residues. Deletions cut 2 bases from V and 1 base from J, with 3 bases between. The CDR3 region has the DNA TGTGCCAGCAGTTTATCCAGCAATCAGCCCCAGCATTTT. Its translation: CASSLSSNQPQHF.

The chain uses TRBV28 and TRBJ1-6; D remains unclear. V shed 6 bases and J shed 0 bases, with 6 bases lying between them. The germline V gene encodes CDR1 MDHEN and CDR2 SYDVKM. The CDR3 sequence is 14 residues long. DNA for the CDR3: TGTGCCAGCAGGGGGAGCTCCTATAATTCACCCCTCCACTTT. Its protein product is CASRGSSYNSPLHF. Supplemented by reference TRBV28 and TRBJ1-6, the full variable domain reads DVKVTQSSRYLVKRTGEKVFLECVQDMDHENMFWYRQDPGLGLRLIYFSYDVKMKEKGDIPEGYSVSREKKERFSLILESASTNQTSMYLCASRGSSYNSPLHFGNGTRLTVT.

In this sample, this clone turned up once. This specimen includes other DNA sequences encoding the same CDR3. The chain carries TRBV7-9 and TRBJ1-5; D is uncertain. From germline, CDR1 is SEHNR and CDR2 FQNEAQ (reference sequence). The length of the CDR3 is 14 residues. Trimming removed 3 bases at V and 0 bases at J, with 6 bases between. The CDR3 spells CASSFEGSNQPQHF. CDR3 in DNA: TGTGCCAGCAGCTTCGAGGGTAGCAATCAGCCCCAGCATTTT.

The chain has TRBV7-2 and TRBJ1-6, with a weak D call TRBD1 (5 bases). The CDR3 covers 15 residues. With 5 bases removed from V and 6 bases from J, the gap between germline ends came to 14 bases. Germline loops: CDR1 SGHTA, CDR2 FQGNSA. CDR3: CASSPWDGVNSPLHF. CDR3 nucleotides: TGTGCCAGCAGCCCATGGGACGGAGTTAATTCACCCCTCCACTTT.

This chain uses TRBV6-6 with TRBJ1-4; the D is unclear. There are 13 residues in the CDR3. CDR1 and CDR2 (germline): MNHNY, SVGAGI (reference sequence). V lost 2 bases and J 8 bases, leaving 9 bases between the germline ends. The CDR3 protein is CASSYRAFEKLFF. The CDR3, as DNA: TGTGCCAGCAGTTACCGGGCCTTCGAAAAACTGTTTTTT.

The DNA of the CDR3 is TGTGCCAGCTCAACAAGTCCCGGGACAGTTACTTCACCCCTCCACTTT. It yields the protein CASSTSPGTVTSPLHF. This rearrangement joins TRBV18 to TRBJ1-6; 7 bases agree with TRBD1. Germline trimming cut 5 bases from V and 9 bases from J; bases unmatched to any gene: 13. The length of the CDR3 is 16 residues. Germline assignment: CDR1 KGHSH and CDR2 LQKENI.

This clone was counted only a few times. This rearrangement joins TRBV19 to TRBJ1-6; no clear D. The CDR3 runs to 15 residues. Germline CDR1 LNHDA, CDR2 SQIVND (reference sequence). V was pared by 2 bases and J by 14 bases, with 19 bases between. The CDR3 nucleotides read TGTGCCAGTAGTATAAACCGGGCCTCTGGGATAGCCCTCCACTTT. Encoded protein: CASSINRASGIALHF.

The chain employs TRBV7-9 and TRBJ2-7, with TRBD2 identical over 8 bases. The CDR3 loop spans 13 amino acids. Germline CDR1 and CDR2: SEHNR and FQNEAQ (reference sequence). The trim removed 3 bases at V and 6 bases at J, leaving 4 bases unmatched. Here the CDR3 reads CASSFSREGEQYF. The CDR3, as DNA: TGTGCCAGCAGCTTTTCTCGGGAGGGCGAGCAGTACTTC.

The chain links TRBV2 to TRBJ1-3; 7 bases line up with TRBD1. Losses at the gene ends were 6 bases for V and 2 bases for J; bases not matched to a gene: 10. This CDR3 is built from 16 residues. The germline V gene has CDR1 SNHLY and CDR2 FYNNEI. CDR3 DNA sequence: TGTGCCAGCAGCGGTCCCGGGACAGAAACTGGAAACACCATATATTTT. Translation gives CASSGPGTETGNTIYF.

This chain connects TRBV5-6 to TRBJ2-1, with D unclear. The CDR3 totals 16 residues. The V end was cut by 4 bases, the J end by 1 base, with 15 bases between. Germline V gene lookup returns CDR1 SGHDT and CDR2 YYEEEE. The CDR3 region has the DNA TGTGCCAGCAGCCCCATGGATCGGCTGTCCTACAATGAGCAGTTCTTC. This codes for CASSPMDRLSYNEQFF.

The chain joins TRBV30 to TRBJ2-3, with TRBD1 identical over 11 bases. The J segment lost 5 bases and the V segment lost 5 bases, leaving 9 bases of the junction unmatched. Germline V gene data show CDR1 as GTSNPN and CDR2 as SVGIG (reference sequence). The CDR3 is made up of 15 amino acids. The CDR3 coding sequence is TGTGCCTGGGGGAAGGACAGGGGGCGAAGAGATACGCAGTATTTT. This encodes CAWGKDRGRRDTQYF. Full variable domain (remainder filled in from reference TRBV30 and TRBJ2-3): SQTIHQWPATLVQPVGSPLSLECTVEGTSNPNLYWYRQAAGRGLQLLFYSVGIGQISSEVPQNLSASRPQDRQFILSSKKLLLSDSGFYLCAWGKDRGRRDTQYFGPGTRLTVL.

This clone was seen more than once but under ten times. This chain uses TRBV6-5 with TRBJ2-2; the match to TRBD1 covers 9 bases. Germline lookup yields CDR1 MNHEY and CDR2 SVGAGI. This CDR3 comprises 15 residues. With V trimmed by 7 bases and J by 6 bases, 9 bases remained unmatched. The CDR3 loop is CASTFLGQGSGELFF. In DNA, the CDR3 is TGTGCCAGCACCTTTTTGGGACAGGGATCCGGGGAGCTGTTTTTT.

The V call is TRBV14, the J call TRBJ1-2, with a tentative D call TRBD1 (5 bases). The germline CDR1 and CDR2 sequences are SGHDN and FVKESK. V was trimmed by 1 base and J by 4 bases, leaving 13 bases between them. CDR3 length equals 15 residues. The CDR3 bases are TGTGCCAGCAGCCAAGTAGAGGGACGGGCCTATGGCTACACCTTC. Its protein is CASSQVEGRAYGYTF.

The V call is TRBV5-8, the J call TRBJ2-5, with TRBD1 matching over 7 bases. After removal of 4 bases from V and 4 bases from J, the junction contained 10 bases not matched to a gene. This CDR3 is 15 amino acids long. Germline V gives CDR1 SGHTS, CDR2 YDEGEE. The CDR3 DNA reads as TGTGCCAGCAGCCCGCAGGGGGTAGGACGAGAGACCCAGTACTTC. This translates into CASSPQGVGRETQYF. The full variable domain, in which reference TRBV5-8 and TRBJ2-5 provide the parts outside the CDR3, is EAGVTQSPTHLIKTRGQQATLRCSPISGHTSVYWYQQALGLGLQFLLWYDEGEERNRGNFPPRFSGRQFPNYSSELNVNALELEDSALYLCASSPQGVGRETQYFGPGTRLLVL.

The V and J genes are TRBV30 and TRBJ1-1; unclear D gene. CDR3 length equals 15 residues. Trimming pared 0 bases from V and 0 bases from J, leaving 11 bases between. The germline V gene encodes CDR1 GTSNPN and CDR2 SVGIG (reference sequence). The CDR3 spells CAWSVSMGMNTEAFF. The CDR3 region has the DNA TGTGCCTGGAGTGTAAGTATGGGGATGAACACTGAAGCTTTCTTT.

The V and J genes are TRBV6-1 and TRBJ2-7; D gene uncertain. Germline loops: CDR1 MNHNS, CDR2 SASEGT. This CDR3 is built from 15 residues. Trimming stripped 0 bases from V and 1 base from J, with 10 bases between. CDR3: CASSEAPAQSYEQYF. The CDR3 nucleotides read TGTGCCAGCAGTGAAGCTCCCGCACAGTCCTACGAGCAGTACTTC.

The chain joins TRBV6-5 to TRBJ2-1; 16 bases fit TRBD2. The V gene's germline CDR1 is MNHEY and CDR2 SVGAGI. V trimming: 2 bases; J trimming: 7 bases; junction bases outside the gene matches: 2. CDR3 length: 16 amino acids. CDR3 protein: CASSYPGLAGGNEQFF. The CDR3 coding sequence is TGTGCCAGCAGTTACCCGGGACTAGCGGGAGGGAATGAGCAGTTCTTC.

This sequence joins TRBV5-1 and TRBJ1-4, with D possibly matching TRBD1 (5 bases). Germline assignment: CDR1 SGHRS and CDR2 YFSETQ. V was pared by 2 bases and J by 8 bases, with 16 bases between. The CDR3 sequence is 15 residues long. The CDR3: CASSFQGYSTEKLFF. DNA for the CDR3: TGCGCCAGCAGCTTCCAGGGCTACTCAACCGAAAAACTGTTTTTT.

The chain employs TRBV18 and TRBJ2-4; no reliable D call. This CDR3 region has 15 residues. Per the germline V gene, CDR1 is KGHSH and CDR2 is LQKENI. Trimming removed 2 bases at V and 6 bases at J, with 14 bases between. The CDR3 here is CASSPRPANGNIQYF. DNA of the CDR3: TGTGCCAGCTCACCAAGACCCGCCAATGGAAACATTCAGTACTTC.

The rearrangement links TRBV3-1 (or the pseudogene TRBV3-2) to TRBJ1-1, with unresolved D. V was cut by 5 bases and J by 5 bases, with 21 bases left in between. From germline, CDR1 is LGHDT and CDR2 YNNKEL (reference sequence). CDR3 length: 16 amino acids. The CDR3 sequence is CASSSSFGSERTEAFF. CDR3 bases: TGTGCCAGCAGCTCGAGCTTCGGCTCCGAGAGGACTGAAGCTTTCTTT.

The rearrangement uses TRBV2 and TRBJ1-1; D gene uncertain. The CDR3 covers 14 residues. Germline V gene lookup returns CDR1 SNHLY and CDR2 FYNNEI. V lost 8 bases and J lost 5, with 18 bases in between. CDR3 residues: CASLRTAADTEAFF. CDR3 DNA: TGTGCCAGCCTACGGACTGCCGCCGATACTGAAGCTTTCTTT.

The chain has TRBV10-3 and TRBJ2-1; 7 bases align to TRBD1. V lost 6 bases to trimming and J lost 6 bases; unmatched junction nucleotides: 8. Per the germline V gene, CDR1 is ENHRY and CDR2 is SYGVKD. The CDR3 is made up of 14 amino acids. Here the CDR3 reads CAIRSTGTSNEQFF. CDR3 nucleotides: TGTGCCATCAGATCGACAGGGACGAGCAATGAGCAGTTCTTC.

This chain connects TRBV13 to TRBJ2-6; D unresolved. Trimming took 7 bases from V and 0 from J, leaving 7 bases between them. CDR3 size: 14 residues. Germline CDR1 reads PRHDT; CDR2 reads FYEKMQ (reference sequence). DNA of the CDR3: TGTGCCAGCAAAGGGTTCTCTGGGGCCAACGTCCTGACTTTC. Residues: CASKGFSGANVLTF. Supplemented by reference TRBV13 and TRBJ2-6, the full variable domain reads AAGVIQSPRHLIKEKRETATLKCYPIPRHDTVYWYQQGPGQDPQFLISFYEKMQSDKGSIPDRFSAQQFSDYHSELNMSSLELGDSALYFCASKGFSGANVLTFGAGSRLTVL.

This clone was observed a handful of times. CDR3 amino acids: CSASPTGEAFF. The CDR3, as DNA: TGCAGTGCTAGTCCGACGGGTGAAGCTTTCTTT. The V gene is TRBV20-1, the J gene TRBJ1-1; no reliable D call. Germline V lookup: CDR1 DFQATT, CDR2 SNEGSKA (reference sequence). The CDR3 length is 11 residues. V shed 3 bases and J shed 7 bases, with 9 bases lying between them.

J is TRBJ1-1 and V is TRBV5-6, with D possibly TRBD1 on 6 matching bases. With 3 bases removed from V and 0 bases from J, the gap between germline ends came to 15 bases. The CDR3 spans 16 residues. CDR1 and CDR2 from the germline V gene are SGHDT and YYEEEE. The CDR3: CASSSRQVAMNTEAFF. CDR3 coding DNA: TGTGCCAGCAGCTCACGACAGGTCGCCATGAACACTGAAGCTTTCTTT.

The rearrangement links TRBV10-3 to TRBJ2-5; 11 nucleotides line up with TRBD2. The CDR3 has 14 residues. Germline V gene sequence: CDR1 ENHRY, CDR2 SYGVKD. The ends lost 8 bases at V and 1 base at J; junction bases unmatched: 3. CDR3 amino acids: CAISGTSGQETQYF. CDR3 nucleotides: TGTGCCATCTCCGGGACTAGCGGCCAAGAGACCCAGTACTTC.